This passage covers 2 T cell receptor beta chains from one sample sequenced in a study of blood T cell repertoires in COVID-19. The data were produced by immunoSEQ multiplex PCR, yet TCRdb's version contains in-frame clones alone and is incomplete. The sample carries 52,000 or so clones, 80% to 90% recorded once. The specimen was peripheral blood. These receptors all stem from an elderly man with acute or convalescent COVID-19.

The genes are TRBV3-1 (or the pseudogene TRBV3-2) and TRBJ1-2; tentatively, D is TRBD1 (5 bases). Trimming left V 4 bases short and J 4 bases short, with 13 bases between. The germline V gene has CDR1 LGHDT and CDR2 YNNKEL (reference sequence). The CDR3 is 14 amino acids. The DNA for the CDR3 is TGTGCCAGCAGCCGGCTGGGACTCTTCTATGGCTACACCTTC. Its translation: CASSRLGLFYGYTF.

This clone was counted a single time. DNA of the CDR3: TGTGCCAGCAGCTCACAGGCTTACACTGAAGCTTTCTTT. This codes for CASSSQAYTEAFF. The rearrangement joins TRBV11-2 to TRBJ1-1; tentatively, D is TRBD1 (5 bases). CDR1 and CDR2 (germline): SGHAT, FQNNGV. V was pared by 4 bases and J by 3 bases, with 9 bases between. The CDR3 loop spans 13 amino acids. Full variable domain (missing parts from reference TRBV11-2 and TRBJ1-1): EAGVAQSPRYKIIEKRQSVAFWCNPISGHATLYWYQQILGQGPKLLIQFQNNGVVDDSQLPKDRFSAERLKGVDSTLKIQPAKLEDSAVYLCASSSQAYTEAFFGQGTRLTVV.